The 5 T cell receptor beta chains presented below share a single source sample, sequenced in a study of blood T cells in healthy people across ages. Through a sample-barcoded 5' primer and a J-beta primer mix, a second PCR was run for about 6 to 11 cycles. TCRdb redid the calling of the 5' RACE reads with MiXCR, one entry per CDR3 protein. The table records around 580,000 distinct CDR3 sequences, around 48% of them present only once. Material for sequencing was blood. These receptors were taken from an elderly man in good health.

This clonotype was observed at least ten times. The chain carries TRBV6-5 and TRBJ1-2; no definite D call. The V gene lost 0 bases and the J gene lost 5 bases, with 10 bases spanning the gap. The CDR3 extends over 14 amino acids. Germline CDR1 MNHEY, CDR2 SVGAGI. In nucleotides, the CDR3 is TGTGCCAGCAGTTACTCTGGCAGAGAGTATGGCTACACCTTC. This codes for CASSYSGREYGYTF.

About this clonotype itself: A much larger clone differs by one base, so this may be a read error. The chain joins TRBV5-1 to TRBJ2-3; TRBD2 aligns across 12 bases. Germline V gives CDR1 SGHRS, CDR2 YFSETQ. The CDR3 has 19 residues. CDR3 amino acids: CASSTAGLAGTGGTDAQYF. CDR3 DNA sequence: TGCGCCAGCAGCACCGCAGGACTAGCGGGAACGGGGGGCACAGATGCGCAGTATTTT.

The CDR3 reads CASSDPQRGASYTQYF. CDR3 bases: TGTGCCAGCAGTGACCCCCAGCGGGGGGCCTCCTATACGCAGTATTTT. The V gene is TRBV2, the J gene TRBJ2-3, with 9 bases aligning to TRBD2. This CDR3 comprises 16 residues. Germline V lookup: CDR1 SNHLY, CDR2 FYNNEI. The J segment lost 7 bases and the V segment lost 3 bases, leaving 11 bases of the junction unmatched. Full variable domain (rest looked up from reference TRBV2 and TRBJ2-3): EPEVTQTPSHQVTQMGQEVILRCVPISNHLYFYWYRQILGQKVEFLVSFYNNEISEKSEIFDDQFSVERPDGSNFTLKIRSTKLEDSAMYFCASSDPQRGASYTQYFGPGTRLTVL.

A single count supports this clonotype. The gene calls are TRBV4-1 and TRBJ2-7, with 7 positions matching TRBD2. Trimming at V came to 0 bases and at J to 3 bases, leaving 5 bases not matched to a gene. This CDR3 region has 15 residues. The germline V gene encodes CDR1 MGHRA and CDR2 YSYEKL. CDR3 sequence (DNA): TGCGCCAGCAGCCAAGAAGACACGGGGGGCTACGAGCAGTACTTC. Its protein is CASSQEDTGGYEQYF.

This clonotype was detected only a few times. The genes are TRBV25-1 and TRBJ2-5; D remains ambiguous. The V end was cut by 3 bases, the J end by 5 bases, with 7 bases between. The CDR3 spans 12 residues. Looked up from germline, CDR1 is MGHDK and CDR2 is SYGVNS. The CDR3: CASSEIVETQYF. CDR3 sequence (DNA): TGTGCCAGCAGTGAGATCGTCGAGACCCAGTACTTC.